This T cell receptor (beta chain) comes out of a study of cytomegalovirus exposure and HLA in healthy donors. PCR used 60 Vbeta primers and 13 Jbeta primers. Generated by immunoSEQ multiplex PCR, the TCRdb table keeps only in-frame clones and is missing some. The data show 140,000 to 150,000 clones, around three quarters seen once. This CDR3 has 15 residues. After removal of 0 bases from V and 9 bases from J, the junction contained 6 bases not matched to a gene. The germline gives CDR1 LGHNA, CDR2 YNFKEQ. The chain carries TRBV4-2 and TRBJ2-1, with 9 bases lining up with TRBD2. Material for sequencing was PBMCs. This receptor was taken from a man aged 35-49 years in good health and CMV-seropositive. CDR3 amino acids: CASSQERLAGAEQFF. CDR3 nucleotides: TGTGCCAGCAGCCAAGAAAGGTTAGCGGGAGCTGAGCAGTTCTTC.